This T cell receptor beta chain stems from a study of blood T cell repertoires in COVID-19. The length of the CDR3 is 16 residues. Trimming cost V 0 bases and J 6 bases, with 15 bases left between them. CDR1 and CDR2 from the germline V gene are MGHRA and YSYEKL. The repertoire was sequenced with immunoSEQ multiplex PCR; TCRdb's copy has only in-frame clones and lacks some. The sample records about 220,000 clones, roughly 86% being singletons. The chain is built from TRBV4-1 and TRBJ2-1; the D gene is possibly TRBD1 (6 bases). The specimen was PBMCs or T cells enriched from blood (not recorded which). The source of this sequence is a woman aged 30 to 39 with acute COVID-19. Here the CDR3 reads CASSQDPTGNLNEQFF. CDR3 DNA: TGCGCCAGCAGCCAAGATCCCACAGGGAATCTCAATGAGCAGTTCTTC.